The 30 T cell receptor beta chains below come from one sample, sequenced in a study of cytomegalovirus exposure and HLA in healthy donors. Generated by immunoSEQ multiplex PCR, the TCRdb table keeps only in-frame clones and is missing some. The sample has around 160,000 clones; approximately 90% are singletons. The sequenced sample was PBMCs. These receptors came from a man younger than 30 in good health and CMV-seronegative.

Only a few counts were recorded for this clone. The V gene is TRBV4-1, the J gene TRBJ1-5; 10 positions match TRBD1. The CDR3 spans 17 residues. The J segment lost 6 bases and the V segment lost 5 bases, leaving 13 bases of the junction unmatched. Per germline, CDR1 MGHRA and CDR2 YSYEKL. CDR3: CASSAGTGADLIQPQHF. CDR3 nucleotide sequence: TGCGCCAGCAGCGCCGGGACAGGGGCGGATCTCATTCAGCCCCAGCATTTT.

The chain has TRBV29-1 and TRBJ1-1; D possibly corresponds to TRBD1 (5 bases). Germline-derived CDR1 and CDR2 are SQVTM and ANQGSEA. This CDR3 contains 11 residues. V was trimmed by 6 bases and J by 7 bases, leaving 12 bases between them. The CDR3 DNA reads as TGCAGCGTGGACACCCTGGTTGAAGCTTTCTTT. It codes for CSVDTLVEAFF.

This chain links TRBV11-2 with TRBJ2-5, with 7 bases lining up with TRBD2. V shed 2 bases and J 5 bases; nucleotides not matched to a gene: 5. Germline CDR1 and CDR2: SGHAT and FQNNGV. The CDR3 covers 14 residues. CDR3 residues: CASSLYQGGETQYF. CDR3 sequence (DNA): TGTGCCAGCAGCTTATATCAGGGAGGGGAGACCCAGTACTTC.

V is TRBV9 and J is TRBJ1-2; 9 positions agree with TRBD1. This CDR3 contains 16 residues. Germline V CDR1 and CDR2: SGDLS, YYNGEE. With 4 bases clipped from V and 10 bases from J, the junction kept 17 bases outside the gene matches. DNA for the CDR3: TGTGCCAGCAGCTCGGAACGACAGGGGGATTACTTCGACTACACCTTC. This codes for CASSSERQGDYFDYTF.

V usage is TRBV5-1 and J usage is TRBJ2-7; tentatively, D is TRBD2 (5 bases). V was clipped by 4 bases and J by 3 bases, with 11 bases between them. The CDR3 is 13 residues long. CDR1 is SGHRS, CDR2 YFSETQ, per germline. CDR3 region: CASSARGYYEQYV. The CDR3 DNA follows: TGCGCCAGCAGCGCTCGGGGATACTACGAGCAGTACGTC.

The chain has TRBV27 and TRBJ1-3; 8 bases align to TRBD1. The CDR3 is 18 amino acids. V lost 1 base, J lost 1 base, and 9 bases stayed unmatched. From germline, CDR1 is MNHEY and CDR2 SMNVEV (reference sequence). DNA of the CDR3: TGTGCCAGCAGTTTATTCGGACAGGGCAGTGTGTCTGGAAACACCATATATTTT. It yields the protein CASSLFGQGSVSGNTIYF.

The rearrangement uses TRBV7-9 and TRBJ2-1, with D unresolved. CDR3 size: 15 residues. The ends were cut back, 1 base at V and 4 bases at J, with 11 bases in the middle. Germline assignment: CDR1 SEHNR and CDR2 FQNEAQ (reference sequence). Here the CDR3 DNA reads TGTGCCAGCAGCTTAGTGAGTCCCCTTTACAATGAGCAGTTCTTC. Translation: CASSLVSPLYNEQFF.

This clone was detected only a few times. The genes are TRBV11-2 and TRBJ2-7; TRBD2 might be the D (7 bases). Trimming stripped 1 base from V and 3 bases from J, with 10 bases between. Germline lookup yields CDR1 SGHAT and CDR2 FQNNGV. The CDR3 consists of 14 residues. CDR3 nucleotide sequence: TGTGCCAGCAGCTTAGGCGGGGGCGTCTACGAGCAGTACGTC. This translates into CASSLGGGVYEQYV.

The chain joins TRBV6-1 to TRBJ2-3; TRBD2 agrees at 8 bases. There are 16 residues in the CDR3. Germline CDR1 is MNHNS and CDR2 is SASEGT. Trimming took 1 base from V and 1 from J; bases not matched to a gene: 4. The CDR3 coding sequence is TGTGCCAGCAGTGAAGTACACGGGAGGGGCACAGATACGCAGTATTTT. Translated: CASSEVHGRGTDTQYF.

The V call is TRBV19, the J call TRBJ2-5; TRBD1 matches 8 bases. This CDR3 spans 16 amino acids. Losses at the gene ends were 5 bases for V and 9 bases for J; bases not matched to a gene: 17. Germline V gene data show CDR1 as LNHDA and CDR2 as SQIVND (reference sequence). The CDR3 spells CASSLGTGVGWKAQYF. CDR3 bases: TGTGCCAGTAGTCTTGGGACAGGAGTCGGGTGGAAGGCCCAGTACTTC.

The gene calls are TRBV28 and TRBJ1-2, with D maybe TRBD1 (6 bases). CDR3 size: 14 residues. V was cut by 5 bases and J by 4 bases, with 14 bases left in between. Germline values: CDR1 MDHEN, CDR2 SYDVKM. The CDR3 DNA sequence: TGTGCCAGCAGTCCCCCTGACAGGCCCTATGGCTACACCTTC. Translating gives CASSPPDRPYGYTF.

This rearrangement joins TRBV28 to TRBJ2-2; D is undetermined. V was clipped by 3 bases and J by 6 bases, with 5 bases between them. Germline V CDR1 and CDR2: MDHEN, SYDVKM. The CDR3 is 12 amino acids. CDR3 protein: CASSFQSGELFF. The CDR3 region has the DNA TGTGCCAGCAGTTTTCAGTCCGGGGAGCTGTTTTTT.

V gene TRBV4-1 combines with J gene TRBJ2-7; 7 bases match TRBD2. The CDR3 contains 14 residues. Looked up from germline, CDR1 is MGHRA and CDR2 is YSYEKL. The trim removed 3 bases at V and 3 bases at J, leaving 5 bases unmatched. CDR3 loop: CASSHPGTNYEQYF. The CDR3 nucleotides are TGCGCCAGCAGCCACCCCGGGACTAACTACGAGCAGTACTTC.

This CDR3 is CASSLISGHRREQYV. The CDR3 nucleotides are TGTGCCAGCAGCCTTATCTCGGGACACCGGCGGGAGCAGTACGTC. The chain is built from TRBV28 and TRBJ2-7; tentatively, D is TRBD1 (6 bases). This CDR3 spans 15 amino acids. Germline V lookup: CDR1 MDHEN, CDR2 SYDVKM. Trimming pared 6 bases from V and 7 bases from J, leaving 22 bases between.

The V call is TRBV7-9, the J call TRBJ1-2, with 7 bases fitting TRBD1. V lost 5 bases to trimming and J lost 4 bases; unmatched junction nucleotides: 7. The CDR3 has 14 amino acids. Germline V gene lookup returns CDR1 SEHNR and CDR2 FQNEAQ (reference sequence). CDR3 amino acids: CASSPRDRPYGYTF. The CDR3 bases are TGTGCCAGCAGCCCCCGGGACAGACCCTATGGCTACACCTTC.

For this clone: Other DNA sequences in the same sample also yield this CDR3. CDR3 coding DNA: TGTGCCAGCTCACCTTCCGGGACAGGGGGTTACAATGAGCAGTTCTTC. This encodes CASSPSGTGGYNEQFF. V and J are TRBV18 and TRBJ2-1; 11 positions agree with TRBD1. The CDR3 covers 16 residues. The germline CDR1 and CDR2 sequences are KGHSH and LQKENI. V lost 3 bases to trimming and J lost 4 bases; unmatched junction nucleotides: 5.

The V call is TRBV10-2, the J call TRBJ2-2; D gene unclear. The CDR3 runs to 11 residues. Germline lookup yields CDR1 WSHSY and CDR2 SAAADI. Trimming removed 7 bases from V and 5 bases from J, with 5 bases in between. CDR3 residues: CASTYTGELFF. The CDR3 DNA reads as TGCGCCAGCACCTATACCGGGGAGCTGTTTTTT.

This chain links TRBV9 with TRBJ2-3; D is unresolved. This CDR3 is built from 16 residues. Deletions cut 0 bases from V and 0 bases from J, with 11 bases between. Germline CDR1 reads SGDLS; CDR2 reads YYNGEE. The CDR3 region has the DNA TGTGCCAGCAGCGTAGAAGCCTCGACTAGCACAGATACGCAGTATTTT. As protein: CASSVEASTSTDTQYF. Combining the CDR3 with reference TRBV9 and TRBJ2-3 gives the whole variable domain DSGVTQTPKHLITATGQRVTLRCSPRSGDLSVYWYQQSLDQGLQFLIQYYNGEERAKGNILERFSAQQFPDLHSELNLSSLELGDSALYFCASSVEASTSTDTQYFGPGTRLTVL.

CDR3 coding DNA: TGTGCCAGCACGGGTGCTTACGAGCAGTACTTC. Translated, it gives CASTGAYEQYF. The chain links TRBV27 to TRBJ2-7; D unresolved. The CDR3 length is 11 residues. CDR1 is MNHEY and CDR2 is SMNVEV in the germline V gene (reference sequence). Deletions cut 7 bases from V and 4 bases from J, with 8 bases between.

This clone was counted between two and nine times. The chain uses TRBV6-6 and TRBJ2-2, with unresolved D. The CDR3 is 14 amino acids. Trimming cost V 7 bases and J 1 base, with 10 bases left between them. Per germline, CDR1 MNHNY and CDR2 SVGAGI (reference sequence). The DNA of the CDR3 is TGTGCCAGCAAGGTGACGGGGAACACCGGGGAGCTGTTTTTT. Amino acids: CASKVTGNTGELFF.

The chain is built from TRBV11-2 and TRBJ2-1; TRBD2 agrees at 8 bases. CDR3 length equals 19 residues. Trimming at V came to 0 bases and at J to 2 bases, leaving 12 bases not matched to a gene. Germline CDR1 reads SGHAT; CDR2 reads FQNNGV. The CDR3 DNA follows: TGTGCCAGCAGCTTAGATACGCCCCCTCGCGGGAGGACCTACAATGAGCAGTTCTTC. Translated, it gives CASSLDTPPRGRTYNEQFF. The entire variable domain, with the rest obtained from reference TRBV11-2 and TRBJ2-1, is as follows: EAGVAQSPRYKIIEKRQSVAFWCNPISGHATLYWYQQILGQGPKLLIQFQNNGVVDDSQLPKDRFSAERLKGVDSTLKIQPAKLEDSAVYLCASSLDTPPRGRTYNEQFFGPGTRLTVL.

The V gene is TRBV25-1, the J gene TRBJ1-5; 9 bases are a match to TRBD1. Per the germline V gene, CDR1 is MGHDK and CDR2 is SYGVNS. The trim removed 3 bases at V and 7 bases at J, leaving 7 bases unmatched. The CDR3 sequence is 15 residues long. This CDR3 reads CASSDGTGITQPQHF. CDR3 coding DNA: TGTGCCAGCAGTGATGGGACAGGGATAACCCAGCCCCAGCATTTT. The full variable domain, rest sourced from reference TRBV25-1 and TRBJ1-5, is EADIYQTPRYLVIGTGKKITLECSQTMGHDKMYWYQQDPGMELHLIHYSYGVNSTEKGDLSSESTVSRIRTEHFPLTLESARPSHTSQYLCASSDGTGITQPQHFGDGTRLSIL.

The rearrangement joins TRBV2 to TRBJ1-1; D might be TRBD1 (6 bases). V was clipped by 2 bases and J by 4 bases, with 14 bases between them. The germline V gene encodes CDR1 SNHLY and CDR2 FYNNEI. This CDR3 is built from 15 residues. The chain's CDR3 is CASSEKGGDGTEAFF. CDR3 nucleotide sequence: TGTGCCAGCAGTGAAAAGGGGGGGGATGGCACTGAAGCTTTCTTT.

This clone turned up a few times. The chain uses TRBV2 and TRBJ1-2, with 8 bases identical to TRBD1. The CDR3 loop spans 14 amino acids. Germline values: CDR1 SNHLY, CDR2 FYNNEI. Trimming removed 3 bases from V and 3 bases from J; junction bases left unmatched: 3. DNA for the CDR3: TGTGCCAGCAGTGACAGGGGGCGGGACTATGGCTACACCTTC. Translation gives CASSDRGRDYGYTF.

V and J are TRBV5-4 and TRBJ2-7, with D perhaps TRBD1 (6 bases). The germline V gene encodes CDR1 SGHNT and CDR2 YYREEE (reference sequence). This CDR3 contains 15 residues. V lost 0 bases and J lost 3, with 13 bases in between. CDR3 region: CASSLEQGNFYEQYF. Here the CDR3 DNA reads TGTGCCAGCAGCTTGGAACAGGGTAATTTCTACGAGCAGTACTTC.

In its sample, this clone was seen a few times. The chain couples TRBV4-1 to TRBJ1-5; 9 bases match TRBD1. The CDR3 spans 16 residues. V shed 3 bases, J shed 6 bases, and the junction held 9 bases outside the gene matches. The germline gives CDR1 MGHRA, CDR2 YSYEKL. As DNA, the CDR3 is TGCGCCAGCAGCCACATCGACAGGGGGAACGCTCAGCCCCAGCATTTT. It codes for CASSHIDRGNAQPQHF.

CDR3 nucleotide sequence: TGTGCCAGCAGCTTGGCAGGGGCTGAGGAGACCCAGTACTTC. As protein: CASSLAGAEETQYF. The chain employs TRBV5-8 and TRBJ2-5, with a possible D match to TRBD1 (6 bases). Per the germline V gene, CDR1 is SGHTS and CDR2 is YDEGEE. V was shortened by 0 bases and J by 5 bases, with 11 bases between the two germline ends. The CDR3 loop spans 14 amino acids. Full variable domain (rest looked up from reference TRBV5-8 and TRBJ2-5): EAGVTQSPTHLIKTRGQQATLRCSPISGHTSVYWYQQALGLGLQFLLWYDEGEERNRGNFPPRFSGRQFPNYSSELNVNALELEDSALYLCASSLAGAEETQYFGPGTRLLVL.

The J gene is TRBJ2-7, the V gene TRBV5-1; 11 bases map to TRBD1. The germline CDR1 and CDR2 sequences are SGHRS and YFSETQ. This CDR3 region has 15 residues. V was pared by 2 bases and J by 6 bases, with 7 bases of the junction left unmatched. The CDR3 sequence: CASSFRGQGVLEQYF. The CDR3 bases are TGCGCCAGCAGCTTCAGGGGACAGGGGGTCCTCGAGCAGTACTTC.

CDR3 loop: CASSSGLYEQYV. For the CDR3, the DNA is TGTGCCAGCAGCAGCGGACTCTACGAGCAGTACGTC. This sequence joins TRBV7-9 and TRBJ2-7, with TRBD2 as a possible D gene (5 bases). V was pared by 5 bases and J by 3 bases, with 8 bases between. The CDR3 runs to 12 residues. Per the germline V gene, CDR1 is SEHNR and CDR2 is FQNEAQ (reference sequence).

The J gene is TRBJ2-7, the V gene TRBV9, with D perhaps TRBD2 (5 bases). CDR3 length: 16 residues. Germline V gene sequence: CDR1 SGDLS, CDR2 YYNGEE. V lost 6 bases and J lost 0, with 19 bases in between. The CDR3 DNA reads TGTGCCAGCACCTACAGACGGGATTGGAGCTCCTACGAGCAGTACGTC. The encoded protein is CASTYRRDWSSYEQYV.